These 12 T cell receptor beta chains originate from one sample sequenced in a study of T-cell reconstitution after alpha-beta-depleted transplantation in children. A library of TCRbeta sequences, prepared with unique molecular identifiers, was generated. TCRdb passed the PCR reads through MiXCR, listing each CDR3 protein once. The top ten clones hold 4% to 5% of a sample with over 550,000 distinct CDR3 sequences, over 9.5% of them seen once. Sequencing was performed on PBMCs from the stem cell graft donor, taken from the stem cell graft. The receptors originated from a human donor who donated a stem cell graft to a child with acute myeloid leukemia.

This clonotype was seen only a few times. The rearrangement joins TRBV30 to TRBJ2-1; weak D call: TRBD1 (5 bases). Trimming took 0 bases from V and 4 from J, leaving 13 bases between them. This CDR3 has 15 amino acids. Per the germline V gene, CDR1 is GTSNPN and CDR2 is SVGIG (reference sequence). The CDR3, as DNA: TGTGCCTGGAGTGTACTATGGGGCCTTTACAATGAGCAGTTCTTC. Translating it yields CAWSVLWGLYNEQFF. The whole variable domain, filled in from reference TRBV30 and TRBJ2-1, reads SQTIHQWPATLVQPVGSPLSLECTVEGTSNPNLYWYRQAAGRGLQLLFYSVGIGQISSEVPQNLSASRPQDRQFILSSKKLLLSDSGFYLCAWSVLWGLYNEQFFGPGTRLTVL.

This clonotype has a handful of counts. V and J are TRBV14 and TRBJ2-3; TRBD1 is a possible D gene (6 bases). This CDR3 contains 13 residues. Germline CDR1 SGHDN, CDR2 FVKESK. V lost 4 bases and J 6 bases, leaving 11 bases between the germline ends. The CDR3 coding sequence is TGTGCCAGCAGCCCGGGGACAATCGATACGCAGTATTTT. It codes for CASSPGTIDTQYF.

The chain employs TRBV14 and TRBJ2-1; 9 bases map to TRBD2. Germline V gene data show CDR1 as SGHDN and CDR2 as FVKESK. The V and J ends lost 4 bases and 6 bases, in that order; junction bases with no gene match: 16. The CDR3 sequence is 18 residues long. The CDR3 loop is CASSPALSGSPAVNEQFF. In nucleotides, the CDR3 is TGTGCCAGCAGCCCTGCCCTTAGCGGGAGCCCCGCGGTCAATGAGCAGTTCTTC.

There are a few counts of this clonotype. V and J are TRBV24-1 and TRBJ2-2; 8 bases match TRBD2. The CDR3 length is 17 residues. Germline loops: CDR1 KGHDR, CDR2 SFDVKD. Trimming removed 5 bases from V and 2 bases from J; junction bases left unmatched: 9. The CDR3 nucleotides read TGTGCCACCAGTGGTGTTAGCGGGACTACAAACACCGGGGAGCTGTTTTTT. As protein: CATSGVSGTTNTGELFF.

By share of the sample, this clonotype is medium-sized (0.01 to 0.1%). V usage is TRBV6-2 or TRBV6-3 and J usage is TRBJ2-7, with a tentative D call TRBD1 (5 bases). This CDR3 has 12 amino acids. Germline values: CDR1 MNHEY, CDR2 SVGEGT. Trimming took 2 bases from V and 10 from J, leaving 12 bases between them. DNA for the CDR3: TGTGCCAGCAGTTACCCAGGACATCAACAGTACTTC. Amino acid sequence: CASSYPGHQQYF.

The chain carries TRBV6-2 or TRBV6-3 and TRBJ2-1, with 7 bases identical to TRBD2. Germline lookup yields CDR1 MNHEY and CDR2 SVGEGT. With 8 bases clipped from V and 9 bases from J, the junction kept 13 bases outside the gene matches. The CDR3 extends over 14 amino acids. The CDR3 spells CASLSAGFSSEQFF. Written as DNA, the CDR3 is TGTGCCAGCCTATCAGCGGGATTTTCAAGTGAGCAGTTCTTC.

Turning to this clonotype: A much larger clone is a single base away; this may be a read error. J is TRBJ2-7 and V is TRBV9; TRBD2 aligns across 12 bases. Losses at the gene ends were 2 bases for V and 6 bases for J; bases not matched to a gene: 6. This CDR3 is 15 amino acids long. The germline CDR1 and CDR2 sequences are SGDLS and YYNGEE. The CDR3 bases are TGTGCCAGCAGCGTGACCGGGACTAGCGGGCCCGAGCAGTACTTC. This encodes CASSVTGTSGPEQYF.

This chain links TRBV20-1 with TRBJ2-1; TRBD1 matches 8 bases. The CDR3 has 16 residues. V gave up 4 bases and J gave up 0 bases; unmatched junction bases: 8. Germline CDR1 reads DFQATT; CDR2 reads SNEGSKA (reference sequence). CDR3 sequence (DNA): TGCAGTGCTAATAGGACAGGGCTCTTCTCCTACAATGAGCAGTTCTTC. Its translation is CSANRTGLFSYNEQFF.

This clonotype appeared many times. The gene calls are TRBV20-1 and TRBJ2-3, with 7 bases matching TRBD2. Trimming cost V 3 bases and J 5 bases; bases outside gene matches: 8. CDR3 length equals 14 residues. Germline V gene sequence: CDR1 DFQATT, CDR2 SNEGSKA (reference sequence). CDR3 in amino acids: CSASGLGTKDTQYF. CDR3 DNA sequence: TGCAGTGCTAGTGGACTAGGGACCAAAGATACGCAGTATTTT.

This clonotype was detected only a few times. This rearrangement joins TRBV7-3 to TRBJ2-6; TRBD2 agrees at 12 bases. Germline CDR1 is SGHTA and CDR2 is FQGTGA. Unmatched junction bases numbered 18, after V lost 2 bases and J lost 4 bases. The CDR3 length is 22 residues. The CDR3: CASSLQAPLVTSGRGGANVLTF. CDR3 nucleotides: TGTGCCAGCAGCTTACAGGCCCCCCTTGTGACTAGCGGGAGAGGAGGGGCCAACGTCCTGACTTTC.

This clonotype has just a few counts. V usage is TRBV30 and J usage is TRBJ1-4; the match to TRBD1 covers 7 bases. Germline V CDR1 and CDR2: GTSNPN, SVGIG (reference sequence). V was pared by 2 bases and J by 7 bases, with 4 bases of the junction left unmatched. The CDR3 runs 13 residues. The CDR3 DNA follows: TGTGCCTGGAGTAAGGGGGCTGGTGAAAAACTGTTTTTT. This translates into CAWSKGAGEKLFF.

The sample holds a few counts of this clonotype. The V gene is TRBV27, the J gene TRBJ2-7, with a possible D match to TRBD2 (6 bases). The CDR3 covers 13 residues. V lost 5 bases, J lost 6 bases, and 14 bases lay in between. Germline V CDR1 and CDR2: MNHEY, SMNVEV (reference sequence). Written as DNA, the CDR3 is TGTGCCAGCAGTATAACGTCGCGGGGCGAGCAGTACTTC. Its protein product is CASSITSRGEQYF.